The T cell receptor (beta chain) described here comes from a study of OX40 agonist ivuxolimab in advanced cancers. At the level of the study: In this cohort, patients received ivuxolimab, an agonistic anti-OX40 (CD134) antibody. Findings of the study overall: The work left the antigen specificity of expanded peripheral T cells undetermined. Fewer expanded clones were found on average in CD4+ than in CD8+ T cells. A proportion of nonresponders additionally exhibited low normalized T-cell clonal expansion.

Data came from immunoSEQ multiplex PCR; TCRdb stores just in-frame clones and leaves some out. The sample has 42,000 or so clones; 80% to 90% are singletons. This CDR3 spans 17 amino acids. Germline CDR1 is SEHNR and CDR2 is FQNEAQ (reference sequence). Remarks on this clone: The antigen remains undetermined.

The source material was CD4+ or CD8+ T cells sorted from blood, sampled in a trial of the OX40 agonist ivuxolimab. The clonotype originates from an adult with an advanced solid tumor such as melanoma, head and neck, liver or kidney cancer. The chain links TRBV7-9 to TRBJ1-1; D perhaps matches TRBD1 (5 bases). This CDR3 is CASTNEGPVVRGTEAFF. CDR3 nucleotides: TGTGCTTCCACAAACGAGGGGCCGGTAGTTCGAGGTACTGAAGCTTTCTTT.